This passage covers 28 T cell receptor beta chains from one sample sequenced in a study of cytomegalovirus exposure and HLA in healthy donors. Both 60 Vbeta primers and 13 Jbeta primers went into the PCR. Using immunoSEQ multiplex PCR, the repertoire was profiled, and TCRdb retains in-frame clones only, with some absent. The sample contains about 78,000 clones, about three quarters of which appear only once. Sample: PBMCs. All receptors come from a woman aged 40 to 49 in good health and CMV-seropositive.

The rearrangement joins TRBV16 to TRBJ1-2, with D tentatively TRBD1 (6 bases). The ends were cut back, 2 bases at V and 4 bases at J, with 11 bases in the middle. The CDR3 sequence is 14 residues long. Germline V gene sequence: CDR1 KGHSY, CDR2 FQNENV. This chain's CDR3 is CASSQRDRPYGYTF. As DNA, the CDR3 is TGTGCCAGCAGCCAAAGAGACAGGCCCTATGGCTACACCTTC.

The chain employs TRBV30 and TRBJ2-1, with D possibly TRBD2 on 5 matching bases. From germline, CDR1 is GTSNPN and CDR2 SVGIG (reference sequence). The length of the CDR3 is 14 residues. V dropped 7 bases and J dropped 0 bases, with 13 bases sitting between them. This CDR3 is CASRLAGSYNEQFF. DNA of the CDR3: TGTGCCTCCCGTCTTGCGGGCTCCTACAATGAGCAGTTCTTC.

The chain uses TRBV21-1 and TRBJ2-1; TRBD2, the table's D call, was not compared with the DNA. TRBV21-1 represents a pseudogene. This CDR3 has 13 residues. The CDR3 nucleotides are TGTGCCAGCAGCAAAGATAGAGGGCATGAGCAGTTCTTC. It is translated as CASSKDRGHEQFF.

The V and J genes are TRBV2 and TRBJ2-7; weak D call: TRBD2 (5 bases). V was cut by 7 bases and J by 0 bases, with 13 bases left in between. Germline lookup yields CDR1 SNHLY and CDR2 FYNNEI. The CDR3 is 14 amino acids. CDR3 region: CASILTGSSYEQYF. CDR3 coding DNA: TGTGCCAGCATTTTGACGGGGAGCTCCTACGAGCAGTACTTC.

This clone was seen a handful of times. This chain uses TRBV18 with TRBJ1-6, with 11 nucleotides matching TRBD1. Germline CDR1 reads KGHSH; CDR2 reads LQKENI. CDR3 size: 16 residues. With V trimmed by 6 bases and J by 9 bases, 10 bases remained unmatched. The CDR3 here is CASSETSGTGGSPLHF. CDR3 coding DNA: TGTGCCAGCTCCGAAACCTCCGGGACAGGGGGTTCACCCCTCCACTTT.

The rearrangement joins TRBV7-9 to TRBJ2-2; TRBD2 matches at 8 bases. The CDR3 runs 17 residues. CDR1 and CDR2 from the germline V gene are SEHNR and FQNEAQ (reference sequence). After removal of 5 bases from V and 2 bases from J, the junction contained 10 bases not matched to a gene. The CDR3 coding sequence is TGTGCCAGCAGCCCAACGGGACTAGGCATAAACACCGGGGAGCTGTTTTTT. This encodes CASSPTGLGINTGELFF.

The V call is TRBV10-3, the J call TRBJ2-7, with a weak D call TRBD2 (6 bases). V was pared by 4 bases and J by 7 bases, with 20 bases between. Germline CDR1 ENHRY, CDR2 SYGVKD. The length of the CDR3 is 15 residues. The CDR3 is CAISGGAGTVGEQYF. Here the CDR3 DNA reads TGTGCCATCAGTGGTGGGGCTGGGACTGTCGGGGAGCAGTACTTC.

Here the CDR3 reads CASNPGLYISGANVLTF. In DNA form, the CDR3 reads TGTGCCAGCAACCCGGGACTCTACATCTCTGGGGCCAACGTCCTGACTTTC. The genes are TRBV7-8 and TRBJ2-6; a weak D match, TRBD2 (6 bases). V gave up 7 bases and J gave up 0 bases, with 16 bases separating them. The germline V gene encodes CDR1 SGHVS and CDR2 FQNEAQ. This CDR3 has 17 residues.

The chain combines TRBV13 with TRBJ1-2, with D possibly TRBD1 on 5 matching bases. The CDR3 extends over 14 amino acids. V was cut by 5 bases and J by 0 bases, with 10 bases left in between. Germline V gene data show CDR1 as PRHDT and CDR2 as FYEKMQ (reference sequence). CDR3 in DNA: TGTGCCAGCAGCGTAAGACAGTCTAACTATGGCTACACCTTC. The encoded protein is CASSVRQSNYGYTF.

The J gene is TRBJ1-3, the V gene TRBV30; TRBD1 agrees at 7 bases. Germline CDR1 GTSNPN, CDR2 SVGIG (reference sequence). V shed 2 bases and J 0 bases; nucleotides not matched to a gene: 4. The CDR3 has 15 amino acids. CDR3 sequence (DNA): TGTGCCTGGAGTCGGGGACAGAGCTCTGGAAACACCATATATTTT. As protein: CAWSRGQSSGNTIYF.

The sample holds a few counts of this clone. This chain links TRBV30 with TRBJ1-1, with D tentatively TRBD1 (6 bases). The length of the CDR3 is 15 residues. Germline assignment: CDR1 GTSNPN and CDR2 SVGIG (reference sequence). Trimming left V 1 base short and J 0 bases short, with 12 bases between. The CDR3 sequence is CAWSGTVPMNTEAFF. CDR3 bases: TGTGCCTGGAGTGGGACAGTGCCCATGAACACTGAAGCTTTCTTT.

This chain uses TRBV6-1 with TRBJ1-2, with a weak D call TRBD1 (5 bases). Germline V gene data show CDR1 as MNHNS and CDR2 as SASEGT. Trimming removed 1 base at V and 4 bases at J, with 13 bases between. The CDR3 contains 15 residues. CDR3: CASSEGPGGVYGYTF. CDR3 nucleotide sequence: TGTGCCAGCAGTGAAGGCCCCGGGGGAGTCTATGGCTACACCTTC.

In this sample, this clone turned up a few times. The gene calls are TRBV6-5 and TRBJ1-1; D is possibly TRBD1 (5 bases). Germline V gene sequence: CDR1 MNHEY, CDR2 SVGAGI. CDR3 length: 12 residues. The germline V and J ends were trimmed by 5 bases and 3 bases, with 7 bases remaining between them. As DNA, the CDR3 is TGTGCCAGCAGTGGGGGGTACACTGAAGCTTTCTTT. Protein sequence: CASSGGYTEAFF.

V is TRBV27 and J is TRBJ1-1; the D gene is possibly TRBD1 (6 bases). The V and J ends lost 3 bases and 0 bases respectively, with 17 bases between them. The CDR3 is made up of 17 amino acids. Germline assignment: CDR1 MNHEY and CDR2 SMNVEV (reference sequence). CDR3 bases: TGTGCCAGCAGTTTGGGGGGGCTGGGGGCGATGAACACTGAAGCTTTCTTT. Translated, it gives CASSLGGLGAMNTEAFF.

The rearrangement links TRBV30 to TRBJ1-2; 11 nucleotides agree with TRBD1. The germline CDR1 and CDR2 sequences are GTSNPN and SVGIG (reference sequence). J lost 5 bases, V lost 5 bases, and 7 bases had no gene match. This CDR3 comprises 14 residues. CDR3 residues: CAWEPGQGVYGYTF. CDR3 nucleotide sequence: TGTGCCTGGGAACCGGGACAGGGGGTATATGGCTACACCTTC.

V and J are TRBV5-1 and TRBJ2-2; perhaps TRBD1 as D (6 bases). Germline V lookup: CDR1 SGHRS, CDR2 YFSETQ. The V end was cut by 2 bases, the J end by 0 bases, with 14 bases between. The CDR3 spans 17 residues. Here the CDR3 reads CASSLGTTPTNTGELFF. In DNA form, the CDR3 reads TGCGCCAGCAGCTTAGGGACAACCCCTACGAACACCGGGGAGCTGTTTTTT.

This chain uses TRBV5-1 with TRBJ2-7; TRBD1 is a possible D gene (6 bases). The V and J ends lost 7 bases and 4 bases respectively, with 15 bases between them. CDR1 SGHRS and CDR2 YFSETQ come from the germline V gene. The CDR3 runs to 13 residues. CDR3 DNA sequence: TGCGCCAGCGAAGCGGAAGGGGGATACGAGCAGTACTTC. This sequence encodes CASEAEGGYEQYF.

The V and J genes are TRBV4-1 and TRBJ2-7; 10 nucleotides align to TRBD1. V was pared by 4 bases and J by 2 bases, with 8 bases of the junction left unmatched. Germline lookup yields CDR1 MGHRA and CDR2 YSYEKL. This CDR3 has 16 residues. CDR3 sequence: CASSLGDRGLTYEQYF. The DNA for the CDR3 is TGCGCCAGCAGCCTTGGGGACAGGGGTTTGACCTACGAGCAGTACTTC.

J is TRBJ1-1 and V is TRBV6-5; 8 nucleotides align to TRBD1. Germline CDR1 is MNHEY and CDR2 is SVGAGI. This CDR3 has 13 residues. Trimming cost V 6 bases and J 2 bases; bases outside gene matches: 2. CDR3 in DNA: TGTGCCAGCAGGGACAGGGTAAACACTGAAGCTTTCTTT. It codes for CASRDRVNTEAFF.

The chain combines TRBV5-6 with TRBJ2-7, with 7 positions matching TRBD1. The CDR3 is 16 amino acids. Germline-derived CDR1 and CDR2 are SGHDT and YYEEEE. Trimming removed 0 bases from V and 6 bases from J; junction bases left unmatched: 12. This CDR3 reads CASSLEGASPRGEQYF. The CDR3 coding sequence is TGTGCCAGCAGCTTGGAGGGGGCCAGCCCTAGGGGCGAGCAGTACTTC.

The CDR3 DNA reads TGTGCCAGCAGCCAAGCAGGAGGGTCGGTTAAAGGCTACACCTTC. Translating it yields CASSQAGGSVKGYTF. The rearrangement joins TRBV4-2 to TRBJ1-2; D is undetermined. The V end lost 1 base, the J end lost 8 bases, and 17 bases lay between the germline ends. CDR3 length equals 15 residues. Germline assignment: CDR1 LGHNA and CDR2 YNFKEQ.

The chain joins TRBV18 to TRBJ1-1; 7 bases are shared with TRBD1. The V gene end was trimmed by 3 bases and the J gene end by 4 bases; junction bases not matched to a gene: 8. The CDR3 is 15 amino acids. CDR1 is KGHSH, CDR2 LQKENI, per germline. The CDR3 coding sequence is TGTGCCAGCTCACCCTTAACAGGGGTAGGCACTGAAGCTTTCTTT. Encoded protein: CASSPLTGVGTEAFF.

This clone was seen a handful of times. Other nucleotide sequences from this sample produce the same CDR3. The chain couples TRBV6-6 to TRBJ2-3; tentative D call: TRBD2 (6 bases). This CDR3 region has 16 residues. Germline CDR1 reads MNHNY; CDR2 reads SVGAGI (reference sequence). Trimming shortened V by 4 bases and J by 0 bases, and 14 bases separated the two germline ends. CDR3 coding DNA: TGTGCCAGCAGTTCCCAACTAGCAGCTAGCACAGATACGCAGTATTTT. Translated, it gives CASSSQLAASTDTQYF.

This chain connects TRBV6-1 to TRBJ1-1; TRBD1 aligns across 8 bases. The CDR3 length is 14 residues. After removal of 6 bases from V and 3 bases from J, the junction contained 6 bases not matched to a gene. CDR1 MNHNS and CDR2 SASEGT come from the germline V gene. In DNA, the CDR3 is TGTGCCAGCAGATCCCAGGGGGCTTACACTGAAGCTTTCTTT. Amino acid sequence: CASRSQGAYTEAFF.

As to this clone: At one boundary the junction diverges from the germline segment, which might be a read error. This chain uses TRBV14 with TRBJ2-7, with D uncertain. Germline lookup yields CDR1 SGHDN and CDR2 FVKESK. The CDR3 spans 13 residues. The CDR3 DNA follows: TGTGCCAGCAGCCCCTTGACGTCTAGGATTGGCGTCTTC. It specifies CASSPLTSRIGVF. The entire variable domain, with the rest obtained from reference TRBV14 and TRBJ2-7, is as follows: EAGVTQFPSHSVIEKGQTVTLRCDPISGHDNLYWYRRVMGKEIKFLLHFVKESKQDESGMPNNRFLAERTGGTYSTLKVQPAELEDSGVYFCASSPLTSRIGVFGPGTRLTVT.

J is TRBJ1-1 and V is TRBV10-3; TRBD1 is a possible D gene (6 bases). Trimming pared 3 bases from V and 6 bases from J, leaving 11 bases between. The CDR3 has 13 residues. Germline loops: CDR1 ENHRY, CDR2 SYGVKD. CDR3 in amino acids: CAISDRGRAEAFF. CDR3 nucleotide sequence: TGTGCCATCAGTGACAGGGGAAGGGCTGAAGCTTTCTTT.

This clone was seen more than once but under ten times. The chain carries TRBV5-5 and TRBJ2-7; TRBD2 is a possible D gene (6 bases). The CDR3 is 14 amino acids. The ends were cut back, 2 bases at V and 12 bases at J, with 21 bases in the middle. Germline V gene lookup returns CDR1 SGHKS and CDR2 YYEKEE (reference sequence). CDR3 sequence reads: CASSFSGTEGVRYF. CDR3 coding DNA: TGTGCCAGCAGCTTTTCCGGGACTGAGGGAGTCCGGTACTTC.

The chain joins TRBV2 to TRBJ1-5, with unresolved D. V dropped 6 bases and J dropped 3 bases, with 9 bases sitting between them. Germline CDR1 SNHLY, CDR2 FYNNEI. This CDR3 has 13 amino acids. The CDR3 region is CASRAGLNQPQHF. The DNA of the CDR3 is TGTGCCAGCAGAGCCGGTCTCAATCAGCCCCAGCATTTT.